Listed here are 27 T cell receptor beta chains from one sample, sequenced in a study of CD8+ T cells in alopecia areata. The sample's treatment: oral pan-JAK inhibitor, 5-10 mg twice daily. RNA extraction and reverse transcription yielded cDNA as sequencing template. TCRdb's copy holds only in-frame clones and misses some; the assay was immunoSEQ multiplex PCR. The sample gives 100,000 to 150,000 clones, under 65% of which show up once; more than 5.5% is in the top ten. The sample in question was CD4+ T cells sorted from blood, obtained at week 4, from a patient treated with tofacitinib. The receptors shown here come from a human donor with alopecia areata.

V is TRBV6-5 and J is TRBJ1-1; D remains unclear. The germline gives CDR1 MNHEY, CDR2 SVGAGI. Trimming cost V 2 bases and J 0 bases, with 10 bases left between them. CDR3 size: 15 residues. The CDR3 DNA reads as TGTGCCAGCAGTTACGGGTGGGCCATGAACACTGAAGCTTTCTTT. Its protein product is CASSYGWAMNTEAFF.

This clone was seen a few times. The chain has TRBV25-1 and TRBJ1-2, with TRBD1 matching over 8 bases. CDR1 and CDR2 (germline): MGHDK, SYGVNS. This CDR3 region has 14 residues. V trimming: 3 bases; J trimming: 4 bases; junction bases outside the gene matches: 4. This CDR3 reads CASSDGQGRYGYTF. The DNA for the CDR3 is TGTGCCAGCAGTGATGGACAGGGCCGCTATGGCTACACCTTC.

Only a few counts were recorded for this clone. The chain recombines TRBV30 with TRBJ2-5; D assignment may be TRBD1 or TRBD2 (5 bases each). The CDR3 totals 14 residues. V dropped 0 bases and J dropped 7 bases, with 15 bases sitting between them. The germline V gene encodes CDR1 GTSNPN and CDR2 SVGIG (reference sequence). CDR3 DNA: TGTGCCTGGAGTGTACGGGGCGGATCGCGGACCCAGTACTTC. This translates into CAWSVRGGSRTQYF.

The chain has TRBV29-1 and TRBJ2-3; 10 bases are shared with TRBD2. V shed 8 bases and J 3 bases; nucleotides not matched to a gene: 11. Germline loops: CDR1 SQVTM, CDR2 ANQGSEA. The CDR3 has 15 residues. The chain's CDR3 is CSFVALAGLTDTQYF. The CDR3 DNA reads TGCAGCTTTGTTGCACTAGCGGGGTTGACAGATACGCAGTATTTT.

The V call is TRBV10-3, the J call TRBJ2-3; 7 nucleotides agree with TRBD1. The trim removed 10 bases at V and 2 bases at J, leaving 3 bases unmatched. The germline V gene encodes CDR1 ENHRY and CDR2 SYGVKD. This CDR3 contains 12 residues. The CDR3 is CATGTDTDTQYF. As DNA, the CDR3 is TGTGCCACCGGGACAGACACAGATACGCAGTATTTT.

The chain joins TRBV5-4 to TRBJ2-7; D possibly corresponds to TRBD1 (6 bases). This CDR3 has 16 amino acids. Per germline, CDR1 SGHNT and CDR2 YYREEE (reference sequence). The V and J ends lost 4 bases and 2 bases respectively, with 19 bases between them. The CDR3 bases are TGTGCCAGCAGCCTTACAGGGCACGATCGCCCCTACGAGCAGTACTTC. Its translation: CASSLTGHDRPYEQYF.

The genes are TRBV27 and TRBJ2-6; D ambiguous. Germline-derived CDR1 and CDR2 are MNHEY and SMNVEV (reference sequence). This CDR3 is 17 amino acids long. V lost 3 bases, J lost 0 bases, and 12 bases lay in between. This CDR3 reads CASSLVAGGSGANVLTF. CDR3 in DNA: TGTGCCAGCAGTTTGGTGGCAGGCGGCTCTGGGGCCAACGTCCTGACTTTC.

This clone is a singleton in its sample. The V call is TRBV30, the J call TRBJ1-2; no definite D call. The CDR3 runs to 12 residues. V lost 2 bases and J lost 4, with 8 bases in between. Germline loops: CDR1 GTSNPN, CDR2 SVGIG (reference sequence). For the CDR3, the DNA is TGTGCCTGGAGTTCAGGCTCCTATGGCTACACCTTC. It yields the protein CAWSSGSYGYTF.

V usage is TRBV7-2 and J usage is TRBJ1-3; D is undetermined. CDR1 SGHTA and CDR2 FQGNSA come from the germline V gene. The CDR3 consists of 15 residues. V shed 3 bases and J shed 1 base, with 10 bases lying between them. The CDR3 DNA follows: TGTGCCAGCAGCTTGGAAACCGGTTCTGGAAACACCATATATTTT. Protein sequence: CASSLETGSGNTIYF.

There are a few counts of this clone. The J gene is TRBJ1-2, the V gene TRBV2; possibly TRBD1 for D (6 bases). This CDR3 has 15 residues. Trimming stripped 4 bases from V and 6 bases from J, with 18 bases between. Germline V gene sequence: CDR1 SNHLY, CDR2 FYNNEI. CDR3 sequence (DNA): TGTGCCAGCAGTGCGGTAGGGGGTACGATGGATGGCTACACCTTC. Its translation is CASSAVGGTMDGYTF.

This clone appeared a few times. The chain is built from TRBV23-1 and TRBJ2-3, with a possible D match to TRBD1 (5 bases). TRBV23-1 is designated an ORF whose function remains uncertain. Trimming shortened V by 1 base and J by 0 bases, and 11 bases separated the two germline ends. This CDR3 is 16 amino acids long. Here the CDR3 DNA reads TGCGCCAGCAGTCAATGCCAGGGCAGAAGCACAGATACGCAGTATTTT. This translates into CASSQCQGRSTDTQYF.

This clone came up once. The chain is built from TRBV7-2 and TRBJ1-6; D not certain. The CDR3 runs 10 residues. The V gene lost 0 bases and the J gene lost 14 bases, with 2 bases spanning the gap. CDR1 SGHTA and CDR2 FQGNSA come from the germline V gene. CDR3 protein: CASSLASLHF. CDR3 bases: TGTGCCAGCAGCTTAGCTTCCCTCCACTTT. Full variable domain (outside the CDR3, taken from reference TRBV7-2 and TRBJ1-6): GAGVSQSPSNKVTEKGKDVELRCDPISGHTALYWYRQSLGQGLEFLIYFQGNSAPDKSGLPSDRFSAERTGGSVSTLTIQRTQQEDSAVYLCASSLASLHFGNGTRLTVT.

This rearrangement joins TRBV29-1 to TRBJ2-3; possibly TRBD1 for D (6 bases). Trimming removed 6 bases at V and 0 bases at J, with 16 bases between. The CDR3 consists of 15 residues. Per germline, CDR1 SQVTM and CDR2 ANQGSEA. DNA for the CDR3: TGCAGCGTACTAACGGGACACCTTAGCACAGATACGCAGTATTTT. This gives the protein CSVLTGHLSTDTQYF.

The chain couples TRBV2 to TRBJ2-3; D not resolved. This CDR3 region has 15 residues. CDR1 and CDR2 from the germline V gene are SNHLY and FYNNEI. The ends were cut back, 2 bases at V and 4 bases at J, with 13 bases in the middle. In nucleotides, the CDR3 is TGTGCCAGCAGTGAATCCGGGTTTGGCCCAGATACGCAGTATTTT. Its translation is CASSESGFGPDTQYF.

The rearrangement links TRBV4-1 to TRBJ2-6; the match to TRBD1 covers 7 bases. The V and J ends lost 0 bases and 1 base, in that order; junction bases with no gene match: 0. In germline, CDR1 is MGHRA, CDR2 YSYEKL. This CDR3 is 16 amino acids long. The CDR3 nucleotides are TGCGCCAGCAGCCAAGACAGGGGGTCTGGGGCCAACGTCCTGACTTTC. Amino acids: CASSQDRGSGANVLTF.

The CDR3 sequence: CASSLANRVSGNTIYF. Written as DNA, the CDR3 is TGTGCCAGCAGCTTAGCAAACAGGGTCTCTGGAAACACCATATATTTT. The gene calls are TRBV7-2 and TRBJ1-3, with a tentative D call TRBD1 (6 bases). The CDR3 is made up of 16 amino acids. V shed 0 bases and J shed 0 bases, with 9 bases lying between them. Looked up from germline, CDR1 is SGHTA and CDR2 is FQGNSA.

This rearrangement joins TRBV5-1 to TRBJ2-2, with D tentatively TRBD1 or TRBD2 (5 bases each). V dropped 2 bases and J dropped 4 bases, with 6 bases sitting between them. Germline V gene sequence: CDR1 SGHRS, CDR2 YFSETQ. The length of the CDR3 is 13 residues. This CDR3 reads CASSFGATGELFF. CDR3 DNA: TGCGCCAGCAGCTTCGGGGCCACCGGGGAGCTGTTTTTT.

This clone occurred a few times. The CDR3, as DNA: TGTGCCTGGGGACGGGACAGGAGCTACGAGCAGTACTTC. Translation gives CAWGRDRSYEQYF. The chain carries TRBV30 and TRBJ2-7; 8 nucleotides line up with TRBD1. This CDR3 is 13 amino acids long. Germline-derived CDR1 and CDR2 are GTSNPN and SVGIG (reference sequence). Trimming at V came to 5 bases and at J to 3 bases, leaving 6 bases not matched to a gene.

In the case of this clone: The sample holds other DNA sequences that translate to the same CDR3. V gene TRBV18 combines with J gene TRBJ2-3; D is unresolved. CDR1 is KGHSH, CDR2 LQKENI, per germline. V lost 2 bases to trimming and J lost 0 bases, with 3 bases between them. The CDR3 length is 13 residues. The CDR3 loop reads CASSPDSTDTQYF. In DNA, the CDR3 is TGTGCCAGCTCACCAGACAGCACAGATACGCAGTATTTT.

The J gene is TRBJ1-5, the V gene TRBV30; a weak D match, TRBD1 (5 bases). The germline V and J ends were trimmed by 1 base and 6 bases, with 10 bases remaining between them. Germline V gene lookup returns CDR1 GTSNPN and CDR2 SVGIG (reference sequence). The CDR3 runs 13 residues. As DNA, the CDR3 is TGTGCCTGGAGTGACCGGGACGGTCAGCCCCAGCATTTT. Protein: CAWSDRDGQPQHF.

The chain couples TRBV7-9 to TRBJ1-2; tentatively, D is TRBD1 (5 bases). The CDR3 is 13 amino acids. Germline-derived CDR1 and CDR2 are SEHNR and FQNEAQ (reference sequence). V lost 4 bases, J lost 2 bases, and 8 bases lay in between. The CDR3 loop is CASSSDSNYGYTF. The DNA of the CDR3 is TGTGCCAGCAGCTCAGACAGCAACTATGGCTACACCTTC.

This CDR3 reads CASSPQPSDTQYF. In DNA form, the CDR3 reads TGTGCCAGCAGCCCCCAACCCAGCGATACGCAGTATTTT. The chain combines TRBV14 with TRBJ2-3; no definite D call. Trimming left V 4 bases short and J 6 bases short, with 11 bases between. CDR1 is SGHDN and CDR2 is FVKESK in the germline V gene. This CDR3 spans 13 amino acids. Using reference TRBV14 and TRBJ2-3 for the parts outside the CDR3, the full variable domain is EAGVTQFPSHSVIEKGQTVTLRCDPISGHDNLYWYRRVMGKEIKFLLHFVKESKQDESGMPNNRFLAERTGGTYSTLKVQPAELEDSGVYFCASSPQPSDTQYFGPGTRLTVL.

Here the CDR3 reads CATSRRTGVLGETQYF. The CDR3 DNA follows: TGTGCCACCAGCAGAAGGACAGGGGTACTCGGGGAGACCCAGTACTTC. The rearrangement joins TRBV15 to TRBJ2-5; 9 bases align to TRBD1. CDR1 is LNHNV, CDR2 YYDKDF, per germline (reference sequence). The trim removed 2 bases at V and 5 bases at J, leaving 9 bases unmatched. The CDR3 is 16 amino acids. The entire variable domain, with the rest obtained from reference TRBV15 and TRBJ2-5, is as follows: DAMVIQNPRYQVTQFGKPVTLSCSQTLNHNVMYWYQQKSSQAPKLLFHYYDKDFNNEADTPDNFQSRRPNTSFCFLDIRSPGLGDTAMYLCATSRRTGVLGETQYFGPGTRLLVL.

The rearrangement joins TRBV18 to TRBJ1-2; 11 positions agree with TRBD1. The ends lost 6 bases at V and 4 bases at J; junction bases unmatched: 7. Looked up from germline, CDR1 is KGHSH and CDR2 is LQKENI. The length of the CDR3 is 15 residues. CDR3: CASSSTGTGGYGYTF. DNA for the CDR3: TGTGCCAGCTCGTCTACCGGGACAGGGGGCTATGGCTACACCTTC.

Here the CDR3 reads CASSLPRPDTEAFF. The CDR3 nucleotides are TGCGCCAGCAGCCTACCCAGACCGGACACTGAAGCTTTCTTT. The chain couples TRBV5-1 to TRBJ1-1; D unclear. Deletions cut 4 bases from V and 3 bases from J, with 13 bases between. The CDR3 spans 14 residues. Germline loops: CDR1 SGHRS, CDR2 YFSETQ.

This clone was detected only a few times. The V gene is TRBV27, the J gene TRBJ2-2; no definite D call. The ends were cut back, 3 bases at V and 2 bases at J, with 7 bases in the middle. The CDR3 consists of 14 residues. Germline CDR1 and CDR2: MNHEY and SMNVEV (reference sequence). The CDR3 region has the DNA TGTGCCAGCAGTTTTAGCAGAAACACCGGGGAGCTGTTTTTT. This codes for CASSFSRNTGELFF.

This chain links TRBV29-1 with TRBJ2-7, with 9 positions matching TRBD1. After removal of 7 bases from V and 3 bases from J, the junction contained 7 bases not matched to a gene. CDR1 and CDR2 (germline): SQVTM, ANQGSEA. The CDR3 is made up of 13 amino acids. CDR3 in DNA: TGCAGCGGTACTGCGGGACAGGGCTACGAGCAGTACTTC. Its translation: CSGTAGQGYEQYF.